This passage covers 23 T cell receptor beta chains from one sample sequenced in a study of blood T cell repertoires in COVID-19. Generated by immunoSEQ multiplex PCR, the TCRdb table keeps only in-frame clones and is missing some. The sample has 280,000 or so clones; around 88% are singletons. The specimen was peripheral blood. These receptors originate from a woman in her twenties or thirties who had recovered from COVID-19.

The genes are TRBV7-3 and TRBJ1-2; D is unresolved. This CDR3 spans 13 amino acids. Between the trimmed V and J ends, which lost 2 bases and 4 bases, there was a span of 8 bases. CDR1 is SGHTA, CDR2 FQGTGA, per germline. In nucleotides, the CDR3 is TGTGCCAGCAGCTTATTGCAGGCCTATGGCTACACCTTC. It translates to CASSLLQAYGYTF. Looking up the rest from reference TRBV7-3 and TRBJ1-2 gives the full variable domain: GAGVSQTPSNKVTEKGKYVELRCDPISGHTALYWYRQSLGQGPEFLIYFQGTGAADDSGLPNDRFFAVRPEGSVSTLKIQRTERGDSAVYLCASSLLQAYGYTFGSGTRLTVV.

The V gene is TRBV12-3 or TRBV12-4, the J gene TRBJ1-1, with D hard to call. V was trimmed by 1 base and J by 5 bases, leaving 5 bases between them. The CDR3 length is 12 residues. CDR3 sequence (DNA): TGTGCCAGCAGTTTAGGTGCGACTGAAGCTTTCTTT. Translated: CASSLGATEAFF.

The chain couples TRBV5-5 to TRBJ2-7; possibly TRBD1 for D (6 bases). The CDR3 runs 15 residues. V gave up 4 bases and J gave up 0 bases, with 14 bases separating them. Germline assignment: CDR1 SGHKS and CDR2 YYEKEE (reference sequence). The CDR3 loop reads CASSQGHLSSYEQYF. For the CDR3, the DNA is TGTGCCAGCAGCCAGGGACACCTAAGCTCCTACGAGCAGTACTTC.

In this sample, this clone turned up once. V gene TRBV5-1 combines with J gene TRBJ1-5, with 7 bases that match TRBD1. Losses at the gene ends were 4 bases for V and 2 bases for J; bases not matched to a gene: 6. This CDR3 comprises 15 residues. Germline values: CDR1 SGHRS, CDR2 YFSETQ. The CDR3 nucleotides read TGCGCCAGCAGCCTGACAGGGATTGGCAATCAGCCCCAGCATTTT. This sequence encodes CASSLTGIGNQPQHF.

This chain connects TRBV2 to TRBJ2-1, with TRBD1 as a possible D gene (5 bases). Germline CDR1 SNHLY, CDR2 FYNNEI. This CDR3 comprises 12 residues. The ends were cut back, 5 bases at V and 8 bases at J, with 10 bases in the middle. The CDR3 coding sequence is TGTGCCAGCAGTCTCAGGGAATATGAGCAGTTCTTC. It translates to CASSLREYEQFF.

The CDR3 reads CASSYTQGSEQYF. CDR3 bases: TGTGCCAGCAGCTACACACAGGGGAGCGAGCAGTACTTC. The chain is built from TRBV7-3 and TRBJ2-7; TRBD1 matches 7 bases. The CDR3 sequence is 13 residues long. Unmatched junction bases numbered 6, after V lost 4 bases and J lost 6 bases. CDR1 and CDR2 (germline): SGHTA, FQGTGA.

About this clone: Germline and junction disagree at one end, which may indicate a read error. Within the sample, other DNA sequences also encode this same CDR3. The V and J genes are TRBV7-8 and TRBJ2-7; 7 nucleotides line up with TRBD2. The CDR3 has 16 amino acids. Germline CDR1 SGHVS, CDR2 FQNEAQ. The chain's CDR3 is CASSSGAGRNSYEQYF. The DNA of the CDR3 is TGTGCCAGCAGCTCCGGAGCGGGACGTAACTCCTACGAACAGTACTTC. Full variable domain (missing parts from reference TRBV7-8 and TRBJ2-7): GAGVSQSPRYKVAKRGQDVALRCDPISGHVSLFWYQQALGQGPEFLTYFQNEAQLDKSGLPSDRFFAERPEGSVSTLKIQRTQQEDSAVYLCASSSGAGRNSYEQYFGPGTRLTVT.

CDR3 sequence: CASRGTSNQPQHF. CDR3 in DNA: TGTGCCAGCAGGGGGACAAGCAATCAGCCCCAGCATTTT. The chain joins TRBV7-2 to TRBJ1-5; D might be TRBD1 (6 bases). The CDR3 spans 13 residues. Trimming shortened V by 6 bases and J by 1 base, and 7 bases separated the two germline ends. Germline V gene lookup returns CDR1 SGHTA and CDR2 FQGNSA. The whole variable domain, remainder taken from reference TRBV7-2 and TRBJ1-5, is GAGVSQSPSNKVTEKGKDVELRCDPISGHTALYWYRQSLGQGLEFLIYFQGNSAPDKSGLPSDRFSAERTGGSVSTLTIQRTQQEDSAVYLCASRGTSNQPQHFGDGTRLSIL.

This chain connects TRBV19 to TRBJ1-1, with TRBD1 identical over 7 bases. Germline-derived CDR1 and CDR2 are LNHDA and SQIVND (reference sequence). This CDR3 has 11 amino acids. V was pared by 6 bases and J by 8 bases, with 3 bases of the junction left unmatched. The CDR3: CASRGRGEAFF. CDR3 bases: TGTGCCAGTAGGGGCAGGGGGGAAGCTTTCTTT.

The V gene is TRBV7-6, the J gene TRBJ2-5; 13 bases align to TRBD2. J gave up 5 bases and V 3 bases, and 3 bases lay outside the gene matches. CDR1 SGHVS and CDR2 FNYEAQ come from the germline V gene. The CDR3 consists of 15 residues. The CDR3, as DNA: TGTGCCAGCAGCTTGAGGACTAGCGGGGGTGAGACCCAGTACTTC. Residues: CASSLRTSGGETQYF.

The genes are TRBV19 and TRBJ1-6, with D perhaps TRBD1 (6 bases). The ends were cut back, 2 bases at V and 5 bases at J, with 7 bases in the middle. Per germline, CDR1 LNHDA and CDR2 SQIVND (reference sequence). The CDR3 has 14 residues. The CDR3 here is CASSIKGDNSPLHF. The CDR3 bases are TGTGCCAGTAGTATAAAGGGGGATAATTCACCCCTCCACTTT.

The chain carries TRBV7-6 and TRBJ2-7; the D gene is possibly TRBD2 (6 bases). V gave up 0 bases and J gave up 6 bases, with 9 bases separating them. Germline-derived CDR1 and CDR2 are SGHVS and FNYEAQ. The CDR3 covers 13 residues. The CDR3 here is CASSLARGFEQYF. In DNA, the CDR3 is TGTGCCAGCAGCTTAGCCCGGGGGTTCGAGCAGTACTTC.

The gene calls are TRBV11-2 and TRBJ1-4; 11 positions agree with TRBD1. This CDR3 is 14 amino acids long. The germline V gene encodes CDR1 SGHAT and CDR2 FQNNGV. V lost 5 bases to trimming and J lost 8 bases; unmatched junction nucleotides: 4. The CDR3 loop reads CASSKGQGEEKLFF. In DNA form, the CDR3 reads TGTGCCAGCAGCAAGGGACAGGGGGAAGAAAAACTGTTTTTT.

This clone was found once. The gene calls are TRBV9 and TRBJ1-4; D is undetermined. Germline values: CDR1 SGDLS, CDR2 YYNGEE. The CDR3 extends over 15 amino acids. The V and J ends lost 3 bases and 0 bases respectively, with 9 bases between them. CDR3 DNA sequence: TGTGCCAGCAGCGCCGACGGGTCAACTAATGAAAAACTGTTTTTT. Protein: CASSADGSTNEKLFF.

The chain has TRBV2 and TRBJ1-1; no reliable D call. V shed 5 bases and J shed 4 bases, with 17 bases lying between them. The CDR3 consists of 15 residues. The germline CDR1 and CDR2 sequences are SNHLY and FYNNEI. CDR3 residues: CASSSSVMSPTEAFF. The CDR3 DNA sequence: TGTGCCAGCAGTTCATCCGTTATGAGTCCCACTGAAGCTTTCTTT.

Here the CDR3 reads CASSLLAGAGSEQFF. The CDR3 DNA sequence: TGCGCCAGCAGCTTGTTAGCGGGGGCCGGGAGTGAGCAGTTCTTC. This chain links TRBV5-1 with TRBJ2-1; 9 bases are shared with TRBD2. This CDR3 is built from 15 residues. Germline V gives CDR1 SGHRS, CDR2 YFSETQ. V lost 1 base and J lost 9; bases outside the gene matches: 8.

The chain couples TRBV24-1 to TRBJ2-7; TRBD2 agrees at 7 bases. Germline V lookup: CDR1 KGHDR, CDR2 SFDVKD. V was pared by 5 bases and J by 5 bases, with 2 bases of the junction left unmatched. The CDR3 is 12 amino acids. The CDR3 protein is CATSAGGNEQYF. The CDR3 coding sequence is TGTGCCACCAGTGCGGGGGGAAACGAGCAGTACTTC.

This CDR3 reads CASSPQGLAVYNEQFF. As DNA, the CDR3 is TGTGCCAGCAGCCCCCAAGGACTAGCGGTCTACAATGAGCAGTTCTTC. This chain connects TRBV7-9 to TRBJ2-1; 10 positions match TRBD2. The CDR3 consists of 16 residues. V was pared by 5 bases and J by 3 bases, with 7 bases of the junction left unmatched. Germline lookup yields CDR1 SEHNR and CDR2 FQNEAQ (reference sequence).

In nucleotides, the CDR3 is TGTGCCAGCAGTTACAAAGCGAGTAGTCCCACAGATACGCAGTATTTT. Translation gives CASSYKASSPTDTQYF. The V and J genes are TRBV6-6 and TRBJ2-3, with unresolved D. V was shortened by 2 bases and J by 2 bases, with 14 bases between the two germline ends. Germline V gene lookup returns CDR1 MNHNY and CDR2 SVGAGI (reference sequence). This CDR3 has 16 amino acids.

The CDR3 DNA sequence: TGTGCCAGCAGCGTAGAGCCCGATCAGCCCCAGCATTTT. This translates into CASSVEPDQPQHF. The J gene is TRBJ1-5, the V gene TRBV9; unclear D gene. The CDR3 consists of 13 residues. Germline CDR1 and CDR2: SGDLS and YYNGEE. V was clipped by 0 bases and J by 5 bases, with 6 bases between them. Based on the CDR3 plus reference TRBV9 and TRBJ1-5, the full variable domain is DSGVTQTPKHLITATGQRVTLRCSPRSGDLSVYWYQQSLDQGLQFLIQYYNGEERAKGNILERFSAQQFPDLHSELNLSSLELGDSALYFCASSVEPDQPQHFGDGTRLSIL.

DNA for the CDR3: TGTGCCAGCAGCTTCGTGACAGGGAACACTGAAGCTTTCTTT. It encodes CASSFVTGNTEAFF. The chain uses TRBV7-8 and TRBJ1-1; weak D call: TRBD1 (6 bases). Germline V gene sequence: CDR1 SGHVS, CDR2 FQNEAQ. The CDR3 sequence is 14 residues long. Deletions cut 3 bases from V and 1 base from J, with 9 bases between. The variable domain in full, with the rest retrieved from reference TRBV7-8 and TRBJ1-1, is GAGVSQSPRYKVAKRGQDVALRCDPISGHVSLFWYQQALGQGPEFLTYFQNEAQLDKSGLPSDRFFAERPEGSVSTLKIQRTQQEDSAVYLCASSFVTGNTEAFFGQGTRLTVV.

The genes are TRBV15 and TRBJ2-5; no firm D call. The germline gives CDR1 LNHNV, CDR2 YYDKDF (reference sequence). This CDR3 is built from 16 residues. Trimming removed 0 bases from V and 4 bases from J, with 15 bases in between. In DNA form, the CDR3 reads TGTGCCACCAGCAGAGATTGGGCTGGATCTCGAGAGACCCAGTACTTC. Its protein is CATSRDWAGSRETQYF.

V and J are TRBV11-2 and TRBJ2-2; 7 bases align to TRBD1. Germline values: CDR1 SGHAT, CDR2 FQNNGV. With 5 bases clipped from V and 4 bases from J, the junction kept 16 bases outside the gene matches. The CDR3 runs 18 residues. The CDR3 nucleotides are TGTGCCAGCAGCACAAATCGTTTGGCAGGGGGAGCCACCGGGGAGCTGTTTTTT. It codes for CASSTNRLAGGATGELFF.